The 8 T cell receptor beta chains in this list originate from one sample, sequenced in a study of cytomegalovirus exposure and HLA in healthy donors. The PCR made use of 60 Vbeta and 13 Jbeta primers. Some clones are missing from TCRdb's copy, which holds only in-frame ones; the method was immunoSEQ multiplex PCR. The table records about 160,000 clones, 60% to 70% of them present only once. The sample comprised PBMCs. These receptors were taken from a woman aged 60 to 75 in good health and CMV-seropositive.

This clone occurred once. The CDR3 is CASRSGQGTYEQYF. Here the CDR3 DNA reads TGTGCCAGCAGGAGCGGACAGGGGACCTACGAGCAGTACTTC. This chain joins TRBV25-1 and TRBJ2-7; 9 positions match TRBD1. V lost 6 bases to trimming and J lost 2 bases; unmatched junction nucleotides: 5. The germline CDR1 and CDR2 sequences are MGHDK and SYGVNS. This CDR3 contains 14 residues.

The rearrangement links TRBV14 to TRBJ1-6; possibly TRBD1 for D (6 bases). The CDR3 sequence is 14 residues long. Germline CDR1 reads SGHDN; CDR2 reads FVKESK. V dropped 0 bases and J dropped 6 bases, with 6 bases sitting between them. Here the CDR3 reads CASSQEGGNSPLHF. The CDR3 DNA follows: TGTGCCAGCAGCCAAGAAGGGGGTAATTCACCCCTCCACTTT.

The rearrangement joins TRBV7-2 to TRBJ2-6; 9 positions match TRBD1. CDR1 and CDR2 (germline): SGHTA, FQGNSA. The J segment lost 0 bases and the V segment lost 6 bases, leaving 3 bases of the junction unmatched. This CDR3 is built from 16 residues. CDR3 sequence (DNA): TGTGCCAGCAGTCCGACAGGGGGCTCTGGGGCCAACGTCCTGACTTTC. Amino acids: CASSPTGGSGANVLTF. Full variable domain (missing parts from reference TRBV7-2 and TRBJ2-6): GAGVSQSPSNKVTEKGKDVELRCDPISGHTALYWYRQSLGQGLEFLIYFQGNSAPDKSGLPSDRFSAERTGGSVSTLTIQRTQQEDSAVYLCASSPTGGSGANVLTFGAGSRLTVL.

The chain couples TRBV29-1 to TRBJ2-7, with D perhaps matching TRBD1 (5 bases). V was trimmed by 5 bases and J by 0 bases, leaving 8 bases between them. Germline V gene sequence: CDR1 SQVTM, CDR2 ANQGSEA. The CDR3 runs 12 residues. CDR3 loop: CSVRQSSYEQYF. DNA of the CDR3: TGCAGCGTTAGACAGAGCTCCTACGAGCAGTACTTC.

The V gene is TRBV27, the J gene TRBJ1-2; the D gene is possibly TRBD1 (5 bases). Germline V gene lookup returns CDR1 MNHEY and CDR2 SMNVEV (reference sequence). The CDR3 contains 11 residues. Trimming left V 6 bases short and J 7 bases short, with 9 bases between. This CDR3 is CASRPGCGYTF. The CDR3 coding sequence is TGTGCCAGCAGGCCAGGGTGTGGCTACACCTTC.

This chain links TRBV29-1 with TRBJ2-7, with D uncertain. The CDR3 spans 13 residues. Germline CDR1 is SQVTM and CDR2 is ANQGSEA. V was clipped by 7 bases and J by 3 bases, with 16 bases between them. This chain's CDR3 is CSARSRGLYEQYF. In DNA, the CDR3 is TGCAGCGCGCGGTCGCGTGGCCTCTACGAGCAGTACTTC.

The rearrangement uses TRBV28 and TRBJ2-1, with D possibly matching TRBD2 (5 bases). Trimming stripped 3 bases from V and 0 bases from J, with 6 bases between. Germline V lookup: CDR1 MDHEN, CDR2 SYDVKM. The CDR3 is 14 residues long. In DNA form, the CDR3 reads TGTGCCAGCAGTTTTGGGAGCTCCTACAATGAGCAGTTCTTC. Protein product: CASSFGSSYNEQFF. Looking up the rest from reference TRBV28 and TRBJ2-1 gives the full variable domain: DVKVTQSSRYLVKRTGEKVFLECVQDMDHENMFWYRQDPGLGLRLIYFSYDVKMKEKGDIPEGYSVSREKKERFSLILESASTNQTSMYLCASSFGSSYNEQFFGPGTRLTVL.

V gene TRBV19 combines with J gene TRBJ2-3, with 13 bases fitting TRBD2. The CDR3 has 19 amino acids. The germline V gene encodes CDR1 LNHDA and CDR2 SQIVND (reference sequence). With V trimmed by 3 bases and J by 3 bases, 12 bases remained unmatched. The CDR3 sequence is CASSIGKTSGRFVTDTQYF. DNA for the CDR3: TGTGCCAGTAGTATCGGGAAGACTAGCGGGAGGTTTGTTACAGATACGCAGTATTTT.